These 20 T cell receptor beta chains were sequenced from one sample in a study of T cell responses to AZD1222 COVID-19 vaccine. The data were produced by immunoSEQ multiplex PCR, yet TCRdb's version contains in-frame clones alone and is incomplete. The sample lists some 100,000 clones, nearly 95% occurring once. Material: peripheral blood, obtained on day 0 of AZD1222 vaccination. These receptors were taken from an adult in good health.

The CDR3 loop reads CASIPGDVGNTIYF. DNA for the CDR3: TGTGCCAGCATCCCAGGGGATGTGGGAAACACCATATATTTT. This rearrangement joins TRBV28 to TRBJ1-3, with D possibly matching TRBD1 (6 bases). The CDR3 is made up of 14 amino acids. The V gene's germline CDR1 is MDHEN and CDR2 SYDVKM. Trimming took 7 bases from V and 4 from J, leaving 14 bases between them.

In nucleotides, the CDR3 is TGCGCCAGCAGCCCGGGATGGTCTGCCGTTAACACTGAAGCTTTCTTT. It specifies CASSPGWSAVNTEAFF. V and J are TRBV5-1 and TRBJ1-1; D not certain. The germline gives CDR1 SGHRS, CDR2 YFSETQ. The CDR3 is 16 amino acids. V shed 4 bases and J shed 2 bases, with 18 bases lying between them. The full variable domain, completed using reference TRBV5-1 and TRBJ1-1, is KAGVTQTPRYLIKTRGQQVTLSCSPISGHRSVSWYQQTPGQGLQFLFEYFSETQRNKGNFPGRFSGRQFSNSRSEMNVSTLELGDSALYLCASSPGWSAVNTEAFFGQGTRLTVV.

The gene calls are TRBV5-1 and TRBJ2-1; D gene uncertain. This CDR3 has 15 residues. Germline V gene lookup returns CDR1 SGHRS and CDR2 YFSETQ. Trimming left V 1 base short and J 4 bases short, with 12 bases between. The CDR3 coding sequence is TGCGCCAGCAGCTTGTCTCAGATCCCTTACAATGAGCAGTTCTTC. As protein: CASSLSQIPYNEQFF.

CDR3 DNA: TGTGCCAGCAGTCCCTCGGTACGACACGAGCAGTTCTTC. This gives the protein CASSPSVRHEQFF. The chain has TRBV27 and TRBJ2-1; no clear D gene. The V end lost 5 bases, the J end lost 10 bases, and 15 bases lay between the germline ends. In germline, CDR1 is MNHEY, CDR2 SMNVEV (reference sequence). The CDR3 length is 13 residues.

The chain uses TRBV10-2 and TRBJ2-1; no reliable D call. The V and J ends lost 6 bases and 4 bases respectively, with 10 bases between them. Germline CDR1 reads WSHSY; CDR2 reads SAAADI. The CDR3 extends over 13 amino acids. CDR3 in amino acids: CASRNSLYNEQFF. DNA of the CDR3: TGCGCCAGCAGGAACTCCCTGTACAATGAGCAGTTCTTC.

V and J are TRBV20-1 and TRBJ1-3; D not certain. The V end was cut by 5 bases, the J end by 4 bases, with 6 bases between. Germline-derived CDR1 and CDR2 are DFQATT and SNEGSKA (reference sequence). The CDR3 is made up of 11 amino acids. The CDR3 bases are TGCAGTGCTCGACGCGGAAACACCATATATTTT. It translates to CSARRGNTIYF.

This chain links TRBV7-8 with TRBJ2-1, with 14 bases that match TRBD2. Germline V gives CDR1 SGHVS, CDR2 FQNEAQ. This CDR3 is built from 15 residues. Losses at the gene ends were 6 bases for V and 10 bases for J; bases not matched to a gene: 8. CDR3 protein: CASSRGLAGGGEQFF. The CDR3 DNA reads as TGTGCCAGCAGTCGAGGACTAGCGGGAGGAGGGGAGCAGTTCTTC.

This clone occurred once. The chain uses TRBV28 and TRBJ1-5, with D tentatively TRBD1 (5 bases). The germline V gene encodes CDR1 MDHEN and CDR2 SYDVKM. The CDR3 has 14 amino acids. V lost 5 bases and J lost 15, with 23 bases in between. Here the CDR3 reads CASSPLGAQTTRHF. In DNA, the CDR3 is TGTGCCAGCAGTCCACTAGGGGCCCAAACGACCCGGCATTTT.

The chain couples TRBV27 to TRBJ2-6, with TRBD1 identical over 10 bases. CDR1 and CDR2 from the germline V gene are MNHEY and SMNVEV (reference sequence). Trimming cost V 1 base and J 0 bases; bases outside gene matches: 9. This CDR3 is built from 20 residues. The CDR3 nucleotides are TGTGCCAGCAGTTTATACCCGCCAGGGACAGGGGACTCTGGGGCCAACGTCCTGACTTTC. Residues: CASSLYPPGTGDSGANVLTF. Based on the CDR3 plus reference TRBV27 and TRBJ2-6, the full variable domain is EAQVTQNPRYLITVTGKKLTVTCSQNMNHEYMSWYRQDPGLGLRQIYYSMNVEVTDKGDVPEGYKVSRKEKRNFPLILESPSPNQTSLYFCASSLYPPGTGDSGANVLTFGAGSRLTVL.

The rearrangement links TRBV19 to TRBJ1-5, with 10 bases that match TRBD1. V shed 5 bases, J shed 9 bases, and the junction held 16 bases outside the gene matches. In germline, CDR1 is LNHDA, CDR2 SQIVND (reference sequence). The CDR3 sequence is 17 residues long. This chain's CDR3 is CASSAGIGTGAFMPQHF. The CDR3 coding sequence is TGTGCCAGTAGTGCCGGTATCGGGACAGGGGCCTTTATGCCCCAGCATTTT.

This sequence joins TRBV5-1 and TRBJ1-1; no clear D gene. Germline loops: CDR1 SGHRS, CDR2 YFSETQ. Between the trimmed V and J ends, which lost 0 bases and 4 bases, there was a span of 10 bases. The CDR3 totals 14 residues. The CDR3 nucleotides read TGCGCCAGCAGCTTGGTGGCAGAGGTCACTGAAGCTTTCTTT. Protein product: CASSLVAEVTEAFF.

The chain has TRBV28 and TRBJ2-1; D is ambiguous. This CDR3 has 12 residues. Germline-derived CDR1 and CDR2 are MDHEN and SYDVKM. V lost 7 bases to trimming and J lost 8 bases, with 12 bases between them. CDR3 DNA sequence: TGTGCCAGCACCACTGGAAACGATGAGCAGTTCTTC. Translated: CASTTGNDEQFF.

V gene TRBV27 combines with J gene TRBJ2-7; TRBD1 aligns across 7 bases. Looked up from germline, CDR1 is MNHEY and CDR2 is SMNVEV (reference sequence). J was trimmed by 0 bases and V by 7 bases; bases with no gene match: 6. The CDR3 totals 14 residues. CDR3 in DNA: TGTGCCAGCAAGGCAGGGGGTAACTCCTACGAGCAGTACTTC. Amino acids: CASKAGGNSYEQYF.

This chain connects TRBV4-2 to TRBJ2-3; 8 bases fit TRBD2. Unmatched junction bases numbered 10, after V lost 4 bases and J lost 4 bases. The germline gives CDR1 LGHNA, CDR2 YNFKEQ. There are 16 residues in the CDR3. The CDR3 region is CASSPLGGRIADTQYF. The DNA for the CDR3 is TGTGCCAGCAGCCCATTGGGCGGGAGGATCGCAGATACGCAGTATTTT.

The CDR3, as DNA: TGTGCCAGCAGTGAAGTCCACATCCCCAATTCACCCCTCCACTTT. Amino acids: CASSEVHIPNSPLHF. The chain combines TRBV2 with TRBJ1-6, with D unresolved. The CDR3 is 15 residues long. Trimming cost V 1 base and J 7 bases, with 11 bases left between them. Germline lookup yields CDR1 SNHLY and CDR2 FYNNEI. Using reference TRBV2 and TRBJ1-6 for the parts outside the CDR3, the full variable domain is EPEVTQTPSHQVTQMGQEVILRCVPISNHLYFYWYRQILGQKVEFLVSFYNNEISEKSEIFDDQFSVERPDGSNFTLKIRSTKLEDSAMYFCASSEVHIPNSPLHFGNGTRLTVT.

J is TRBJ2-5 and V is TRBV5-6, with 7 bases that match TRBD2. This CDR3 region has 13 residues. V trimming: 2 bases; J trimming: 5 bases; junction bases outside the gene matches: 3. The germline V gene encodes CDR1 SGHDT and CDR2 YYEEEE. The CDR3 sequence is CASSLWEGETQYF. The CDR3 DNA sequence: TGTGCCAGCAGCTTATGGGAGGGGGAGACCCAGTACTTC.

The chain recombines TRBV7-3 with TRBJ1-1; a possible D gene is TRBD1 (6 bases). The CDR3 is 13 amino acids. V was cut by 5 bases and J by 5 bases, with 12 bases left in between. CDR1 is SGHTA and CDR2 is FQGTGA in the germline V gene. The DNA for the CDR3 is TGTGCCAGCAGCAACGGGGGCAGGACTGAAGCTTTCTTT. Amino acids: CASSNGGRTEAFF.

The V call is TRBV5-4, the J call TRBJ1-2; D unresolved. The V end was cut by 4 bases, the J end by 0 bases, with 22 bases between. CDR3 length: 18 residues. CDR1 and CDR2 from the germline V gene are SGHNT and YYREEE (reference sequence). The CDR3 protein is CASSPGISRVLTNYGYTF. The DNA of the CDR3 is TGTGCCAGCAGCCCTGGCATTAGTCGTGTCCTTACTAACTATGGCTACACCTTC.

This clone has a single count. The CDR3 sequence: CASSYRNQPQHF. In DNA, the CDR3 is TGTGCCAGCAGTTACCGTAATCAGCCCCAGCATTTT. The J gene is TRBJ1-5, the V gene TRBV6-2 or TRBV6-3, with D unclear. V lost 2 bases and J 4 bases, leaving 3 bases between the germline ends. Germline V lookup: CDR1 MNHEY, CDR2 SVGEGT. This CDR3 is 12 amino acids long.

This clone was counted a single time. In DNA form, the CDR3 reads TGTGCCAGCAGTTCGGCAGGGCGTGACTCTGGCTACACCTTC. Its protein product is CASSSAGRDSGYTF. The V call is TRBV28, the J call TRBJ1-2; D is perhaps TRBD1 (5 bases). The CDR3 extends over 14 amino acids. V was pared by 4 bases and J by 7 bases, with 16 bases between. Germline loops: CDR1 MDHEN, CDR2 SYDVKM.